This record concerns one T cell receptor beta chain sequence. This clonotype has just a few counts. Its antigen remains unidentified. The record has no base qualities; no much larger clone is one base away. This record belongs to a study of vaccination and CD4 T cells after COVID-19 (dated by TCRdb to the early 2020s). At the level of the whole study: Every convalescent patient had a positive nasal swab PCR test for SARS-CoV-2, with mild disease in 9 or 10 patients and severe disease in one. In the convalescent cohort there were six males and four females, among whom were two Hispanic individuals, seven Caucasians, two Asians and one multiracial person. Participants received two doses of either the Pfizer-BioNTech BNT162b2 vaccine (n=8) or the Moderna mRNA-1273 vaccine (n=2). Post-COVID blood samples were collected from convalescent patients a median of roughly 100 days after diagnosis, with a range of about 30 to 161 days. The time from the second vaccine dose to post-vaccine blood sampling had a median of roughly 79 days and ranged from about 14 to 250 days. Culture stimuli were overlapping spike peptide pools from SARS-CoV-2 and from the common cold coronaviruses HCoV-NL63, HCoV-OC43 and HCoV-229E. Control cultures received a CEFX viral epitope pool as the positive control, an HIV-1 Nef peptide pool as the negative control, or no peptide. In around 9 COVID-19 convalescent patients and a handful of infection-naive healthy vaccine recipients, researchers compared the spike-specific CD4+ TCR repertoire from before mRNA vaccination with the repertoire from after.

Findings and caveats that apply to the study as a whole: In convalescent patients, a median around 84% of post-vaccine SARS-CoV-2-reactive clones were detected only after vaccination, and vaccine-specific priming was suggested by this finding. Of the vaccine-specific clones in convalescent patients, 304 of 307, or nearly all, reacted only to SARS-CoV-2 spike and did not cross-react with common cold coronaviruses. The median number of SARS-CoV-2-reactive clonotypes rose from 21 after infection to roughly 38 after vaccination, but the change was not significant. The number of convalescent patients in the study was relatively small, and the study did not examine early timepoints following natural infection.

What the treatment or condition label conveys for this sample: approximately nine-day PBMC culture with coronavirus spike peptide pools or control peptides (ViraFEST assay). The study used the ViraFEST assay, which expanded antigen-specific T cells with peptide pools and then identified expanded clonotypes by TCR sequencing. Positive SARS-CoV-2 PCR tests in the convalescent patients dated from March to December 2020, before Alpha, Beta and Delta variants emerged in the United States. PBMCs were cultured at under 2.5 million per well in IMDM supplemented with 5% human AB serum and 10 IU/ml IL-2, with roughly 10 ug/ml peptide pools added. Half of the culture medium was replaced with fresh IL-2-containing medium on days 3 and 7. After roughly 9 days of culture, CD4+ T cells were isolated by negative selection with the EasySep CD4+ T cell isolation kit. PBMCs were separated from whole blood using Ficoll-Paque Plus gradient centrifugation and then either used fresh or cryopreserved at -140C. Culture conditions were generally each tested in triplicate wells.

The library was generated by PCR. TCR sequencing of DNA from cultured CD4+ T cells used the Oncomine TCR Beta short-read assay at the Johns Hopkins FTIC core. Genomic DNA was extracted from the cultured CD4+ T cells with the QIAamp micro DNA kit. Oncomine TCR Beta libraries from cultured CD4+ T cells were pooled using unique dual indexes and sequenced on an Illumina iSeq 100. The published analysis was carried out like this. Non-productive sequences were removed, and CDR3s that did not start with C, did not end with F or W, or were shorter than 7 amino acids were discarded. The MANAFEST web application identified antigen-specific clonotypes by comparing peptide-stimulated wells against reference wells and other culture wells. For a clone to be called positive, the clone needed an FDR below 0.05, an odds ratio above 5, and a productive frequency above 0.1% in at least two of three replicate wells. Clonotypes that were significantly expanded in both SARS-CoV-2 spike wells and at least one common cold coronavirus spike condition were defined as cross-reactive. Using R version 3.6.1, CDR3 homology was evaluated through Levenshtein distances (stringdist) along with unrooted phylogenetic trees (ape). The public reads were quality trimmed at Q25 with fastp and then assembled into clones with MiXCR by TCRdb, keeping productive beta chains. Rows with a matching CDR3 protein are joined into one entry that keeps the most common DNA and genes. The V and J calls follow TCRdb's processing rather than the paper's. For this sample the table gives around 20,000 distinct CDR3 sequences, of which roughly 43% were detected only once. The ten largest clones add up to around 5.8% of the sample.

The specimen comprised CD4+ T cells from blood, cultured in vitro, sampled before SARS-CoV-2 vaccination. This TCR was recovered from a human donor who had recovered from COVID-19.

CDR3 region: CASGIQGVQGNSPLHF. The nucleotides read TGTGCCAGCGGGATACAGGGGGTACAGGGTAATTCACCCCTCCACTTT. Recombination linked TRBV28 to TRBJ1-6, with TRBD1 identical over 8 junction bases. The CDR3 goes from the cysteine to the phenylalanine over 16 residues. The DNA shown is the 48-base CDR3, in frame from base 1. CDR1 is given as MDHEN and CDR2 as SYDVKM, both from the germline V gene. After removal of 8 bases from V and 6 bases from J, the junction retains 12 bases not matched to a gene.